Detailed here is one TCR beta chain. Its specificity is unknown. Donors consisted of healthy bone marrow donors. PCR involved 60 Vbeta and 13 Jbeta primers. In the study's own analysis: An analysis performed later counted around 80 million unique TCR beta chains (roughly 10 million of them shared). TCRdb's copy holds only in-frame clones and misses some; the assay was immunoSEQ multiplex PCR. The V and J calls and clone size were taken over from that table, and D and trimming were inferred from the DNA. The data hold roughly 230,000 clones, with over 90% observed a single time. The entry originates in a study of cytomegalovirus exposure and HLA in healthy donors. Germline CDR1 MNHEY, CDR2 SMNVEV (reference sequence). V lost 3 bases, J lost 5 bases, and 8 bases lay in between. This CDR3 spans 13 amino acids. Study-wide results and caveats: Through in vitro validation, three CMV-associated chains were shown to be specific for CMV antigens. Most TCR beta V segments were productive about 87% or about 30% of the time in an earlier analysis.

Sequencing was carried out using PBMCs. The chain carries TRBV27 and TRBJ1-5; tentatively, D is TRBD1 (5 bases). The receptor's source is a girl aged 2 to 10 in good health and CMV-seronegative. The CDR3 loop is CASSLGGYQPQHF. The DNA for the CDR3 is TGTGCCAGCAGTTTGGGGGGTTATCAGCCCCAGCATTTT.